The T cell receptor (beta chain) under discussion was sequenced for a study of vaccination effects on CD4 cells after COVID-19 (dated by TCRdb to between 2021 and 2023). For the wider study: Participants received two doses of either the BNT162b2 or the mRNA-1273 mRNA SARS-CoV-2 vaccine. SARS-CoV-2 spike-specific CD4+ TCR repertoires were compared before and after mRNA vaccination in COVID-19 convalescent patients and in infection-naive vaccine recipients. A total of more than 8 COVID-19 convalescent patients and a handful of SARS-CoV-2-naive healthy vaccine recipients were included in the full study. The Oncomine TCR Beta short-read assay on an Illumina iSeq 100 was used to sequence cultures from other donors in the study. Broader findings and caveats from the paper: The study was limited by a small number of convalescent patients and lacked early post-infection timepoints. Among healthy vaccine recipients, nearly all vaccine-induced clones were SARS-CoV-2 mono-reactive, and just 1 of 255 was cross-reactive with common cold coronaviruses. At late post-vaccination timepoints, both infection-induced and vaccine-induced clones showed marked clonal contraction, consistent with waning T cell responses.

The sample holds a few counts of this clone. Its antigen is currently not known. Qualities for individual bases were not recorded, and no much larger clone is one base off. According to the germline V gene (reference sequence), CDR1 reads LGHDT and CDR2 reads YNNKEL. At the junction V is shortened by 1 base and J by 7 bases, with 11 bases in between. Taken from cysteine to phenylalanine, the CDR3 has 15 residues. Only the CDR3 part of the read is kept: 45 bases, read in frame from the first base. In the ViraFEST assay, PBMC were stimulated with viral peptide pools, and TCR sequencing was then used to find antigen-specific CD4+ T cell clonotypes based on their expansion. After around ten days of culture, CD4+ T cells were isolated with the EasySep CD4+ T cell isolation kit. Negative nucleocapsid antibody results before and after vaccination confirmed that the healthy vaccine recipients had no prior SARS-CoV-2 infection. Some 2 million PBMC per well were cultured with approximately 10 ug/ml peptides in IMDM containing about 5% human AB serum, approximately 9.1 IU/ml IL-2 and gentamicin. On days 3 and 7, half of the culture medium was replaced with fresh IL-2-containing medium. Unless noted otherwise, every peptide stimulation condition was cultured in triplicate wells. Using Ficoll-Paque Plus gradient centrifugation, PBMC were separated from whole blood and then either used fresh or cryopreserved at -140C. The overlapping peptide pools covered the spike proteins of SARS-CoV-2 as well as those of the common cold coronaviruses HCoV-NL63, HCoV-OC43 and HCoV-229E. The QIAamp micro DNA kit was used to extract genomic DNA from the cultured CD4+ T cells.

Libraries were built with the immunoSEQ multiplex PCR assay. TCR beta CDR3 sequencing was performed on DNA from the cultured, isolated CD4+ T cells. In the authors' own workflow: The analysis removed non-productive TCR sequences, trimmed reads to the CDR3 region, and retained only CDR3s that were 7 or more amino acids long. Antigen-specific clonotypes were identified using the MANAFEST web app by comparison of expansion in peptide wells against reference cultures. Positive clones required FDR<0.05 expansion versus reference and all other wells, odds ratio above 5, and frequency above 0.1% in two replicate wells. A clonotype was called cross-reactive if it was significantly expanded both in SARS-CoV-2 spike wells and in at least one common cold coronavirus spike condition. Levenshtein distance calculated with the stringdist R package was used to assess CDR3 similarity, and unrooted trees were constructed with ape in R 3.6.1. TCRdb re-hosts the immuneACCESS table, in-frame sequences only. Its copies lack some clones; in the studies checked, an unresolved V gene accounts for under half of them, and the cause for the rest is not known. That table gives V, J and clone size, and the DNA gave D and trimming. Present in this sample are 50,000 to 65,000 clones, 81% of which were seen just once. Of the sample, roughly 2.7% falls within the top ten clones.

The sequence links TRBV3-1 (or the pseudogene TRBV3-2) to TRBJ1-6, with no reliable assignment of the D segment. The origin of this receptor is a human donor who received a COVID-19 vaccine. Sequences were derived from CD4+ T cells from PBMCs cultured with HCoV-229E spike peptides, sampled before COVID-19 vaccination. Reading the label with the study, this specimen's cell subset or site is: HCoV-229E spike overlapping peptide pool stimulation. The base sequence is TGTGCCAGCAGCCAAGGAGCGGGCTTAAATTCACCCCTCCACTTT. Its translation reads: CASSQGAGLNSPLHF.